This T cell receptor beta chain was identified in a study of graft-versus-host responses after intestinal transplantation (dated by TCRdb to the early 2020s). Broadly, across the study: Multivisceral, liver-intestinal, or isolated intestinal transplants were received by the recipients. Every recipient was given anti-thymocyte globulin induction, followed by around three years of maintenance tacrolimus and steroids. After intestinal transplantation, graft-versus-host and host-versus-graft alloreactive T cell clones were followed in the graft, circulation and bone marrow using bulk TCR-beta CDR3 sequencing. Alloreactive clones were identified by sequencing pre-transplant mixed lymphocyte reaction products and comparing them with unstimulated pre-transplant donor and recipient T cells. Of the roughly 26 intestinal transplant recipients enrolled in the cohort, one of whom was a retransplant, 3 patients without pretransplant specimens were excluded. Donor T cell macrochimerism was defined as a peak of at least 4% donor T cells among recipient peripheral blood mononuclear cells. Instead of going to the commercial service, samples from three later patients were sequenced in-house on an Illumina MiSeq and processed with MiXCR. Overall study outcomes, separate from this receptor: GvH clones were detected in recipient bone marrow, and some of these GvH clones were observed earlier in ileal mucosa or blood, consistent with an intestinal mucosal origin. The relatively low number and heterogeneity of intestinal transplant patients limited the conclusions. Early after transplant, declines in HvG clones were associated with peak levels of circulating GvH clones. In the allografts of patients with donor T cell macrochimerism, GvH to HvG T cell clonal ratios were high.

Trimming takes 6 bases off V and 4 bases off J; junction bases not matched to a gene: 11. The cysteine opens and the phenylalanine closes a CDR3 of 15 amino acids. This entry keeps only the CDR3 DNA: 45 bases, framed from base 1. The germline V gene supplies CDR1 MNHEY and CDR2 SVGAGI. Library generation was performed with the immunoSEQ multiplex PCR assay. For most patients, genomic DNA was isolated with the Qiagen DNeasy Blood and Tissue Kit and sent frozen to Adaptive Biotechnologies for TCR sequencing. For most patients, high-throughput TCR-beta CDR3 sequencing of genomic DNA was performed by Adaptive Biotechnologies. Under the source paper's analysis protocol: Adaptive's ImmunoSEQ software was the source of the TCR sequencing data for fewer than 20 patients, while a few other patients were processed with MiXCR and VDJtools. To correct CD4 versus CD8 sorting errors, sequences present in both subsets at a frequency ratio below 5:1 were removed. CDR3 nucleotide sequences shared by donor and recipient were removed because the origin of these sequences could not be assigned. At least 2-fold expansion over unstimulated cells and a minimum CFSE-low frequency of 0.002% (template counts) or 0.001% (read counts) were required for clones to be classified as alloreactive. A clone was considered mappable if detected in the sequenced pre-transplant spleen, lymph node, or MLR CFSE-low populations of the donor or recipient. The cumulative frequency of alloreactive clones was calculated as a percentage of all sequences, weighted by copy number. TCRdb's version of the immuneACCESS table is confined to in-frame rearrangements and falls short of the full clone set. An unresolved V gene accounts for under half of the shortfall where checked; the remainder is of unknown origin. The D gene and trimming were derived from the DNA, and the V and J assignments and clone size from that table. Counted in this sample were tens of thousands of clones; roughly 92% of them appeared once. More than 0.3% of the sample lies in the top ten.

A word on this clone: Its antigen is still unknown. It has no much larger one-base neighbor in the sample; base qualities were not kept.

The sample's time point label, decoded: cells obtained before transplantation from donor or recipient. CD3+CD4+ and CD3+CD8+ populations were FACS-sorted from unstimulated pre-transplant donor and recipient cells taken from spleen or lymph nodes. The receptor chain draws on TRBV6-5 and TRBJ1-2; a stretch of 7 junction bases matches TRBD1. The material was unstimulated CD4+ T cells sorted from spleen or lymph node cells, obtained before intestinal transplant. This clonotype was sampled from a human donor who received an intestinal transplant. CDR3 reads: CASRMDRRSSYGYTF. Read as DNA, the sequence is TGTGCCAGCAGAATGGACAGGAGGAGTTCCTATGGCTACACCTTC.